This TCR beta chain comes out of a study of T cells in Graves' hyperthyroidism and ophthalmopathy. Authors of the study amplified TCR beta CDR3 regions from RNA transcripts. The primer set for the first-round RT-PCR of the TCR CDR3 was HTBI. TCRdb used MiXCR to reprocess the multiplex PCR reads, holding one entry per CDR3 protein. The sample carries 500,000 or so distinct CDR3 sequences, roughly 17% recorded once. The CDR3 length is 15 residues. The junction had 8 bases not matched to a gene; V was cut back by 6 bases and J by 5 bases. Germline CDR1 reads SGHTA; CDR2 reads FQGNSA. PBMCs were sourced from approximately 9.3 ml fresh peripheral blood. This clonotype has a count of ten or more.

V is TRBV7-2 and J is TRBJ2-3, with 10 bases matching TRBD1. What was sequenced was blood. The source is a woman in her late teens or twenties with Graves' ophthalmopathy. The CDR3 region has the DNA TGTGCCAGCAGTTACGACAGGGGGCTTCGAGATACGCAGTATTTT. Translating it yields CASSYDRGLRDTQYF.